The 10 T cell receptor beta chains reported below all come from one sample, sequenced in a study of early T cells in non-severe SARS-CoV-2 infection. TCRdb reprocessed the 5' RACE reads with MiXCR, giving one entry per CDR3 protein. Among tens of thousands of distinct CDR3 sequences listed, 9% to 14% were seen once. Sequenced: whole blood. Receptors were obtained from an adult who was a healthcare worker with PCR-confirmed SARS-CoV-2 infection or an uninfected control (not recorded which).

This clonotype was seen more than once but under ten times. The CDR3 region has the DNA TGTGCCAGTAGTATGGGGGGACTAGCGGGCCTTTCCTACAATGAGCAGTTCTTC. This encodes CASSMGGLAGLSYNEQFF. This chain uses TRBV19 with TRBJ2-1; 12 positions match TRBD2. The germline CDR1 and CDR2 sequences are LNHDA and SQIVND (reference sequence). After removal of 3 bases from V and 1 base from J, the junction contained 7 bases not matched to a gene. This CDR3 has 18 residues.

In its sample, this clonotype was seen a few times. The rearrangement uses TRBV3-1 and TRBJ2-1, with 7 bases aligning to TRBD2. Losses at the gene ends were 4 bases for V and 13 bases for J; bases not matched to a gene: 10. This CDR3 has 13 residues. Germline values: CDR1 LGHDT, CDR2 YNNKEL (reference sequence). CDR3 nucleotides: TGTGCCAGCAGCCCGTTTGGGGAGGGACTCCAGTTCTTC. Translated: CASSPFGEGLQFF.

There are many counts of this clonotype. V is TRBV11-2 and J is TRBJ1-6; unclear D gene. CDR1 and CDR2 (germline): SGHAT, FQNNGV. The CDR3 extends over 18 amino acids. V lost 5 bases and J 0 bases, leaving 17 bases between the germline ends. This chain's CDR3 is CASSHSFSGSSYNSPLHF. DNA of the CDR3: TGTGCCAGCAGCCACTCTTTTAGTGGATCCTCCTATAATTCACCCCTCCACTTT.

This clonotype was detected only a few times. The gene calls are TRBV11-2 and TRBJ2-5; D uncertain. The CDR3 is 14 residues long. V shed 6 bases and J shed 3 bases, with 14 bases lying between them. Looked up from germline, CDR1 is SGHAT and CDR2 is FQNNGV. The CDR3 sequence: CASSPLPPKETQYF. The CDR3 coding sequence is TGTGCCAGCAGTCCCCTCCCTCCAAAAGAGACCCAGTACTTC.

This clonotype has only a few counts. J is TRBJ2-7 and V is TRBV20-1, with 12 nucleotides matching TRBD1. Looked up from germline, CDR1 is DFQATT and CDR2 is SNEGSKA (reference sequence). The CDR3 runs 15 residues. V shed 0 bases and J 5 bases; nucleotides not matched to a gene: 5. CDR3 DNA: TGCAGTGCTAGAGAAGTTGGGACAGGGGGCCACGAGCAGTACTTC. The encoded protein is CSAREVGTGGHEQYF.

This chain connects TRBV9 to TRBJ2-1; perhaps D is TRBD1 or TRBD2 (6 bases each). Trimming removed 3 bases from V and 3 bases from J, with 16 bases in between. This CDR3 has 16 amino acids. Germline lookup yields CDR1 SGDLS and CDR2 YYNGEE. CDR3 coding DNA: TGTGCCAGCAGCGCAAGCCGGGGGCCTTTCTACAATGAGCAGTTCTTC. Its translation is CASSASRGPFYNEQFF.

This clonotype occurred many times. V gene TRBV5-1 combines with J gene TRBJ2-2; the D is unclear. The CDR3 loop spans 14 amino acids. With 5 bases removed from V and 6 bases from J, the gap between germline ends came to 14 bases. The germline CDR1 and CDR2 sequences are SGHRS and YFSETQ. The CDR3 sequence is CASSGDPKAGELFF. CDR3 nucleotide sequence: TGCGCCAGCAGTGGGGATCCAAAAGCCGGGGAGCTGTTTTTT.

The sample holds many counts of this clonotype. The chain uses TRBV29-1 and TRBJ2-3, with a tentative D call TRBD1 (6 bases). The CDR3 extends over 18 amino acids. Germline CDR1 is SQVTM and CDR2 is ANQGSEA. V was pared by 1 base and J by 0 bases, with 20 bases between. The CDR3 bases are TGCAGCGTTGAAGGGGCAAAGAGGACAGTTTCCAGCACAGATACGCAGTATTTT. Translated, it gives CSVEGAKRTVSSTDTQYF.

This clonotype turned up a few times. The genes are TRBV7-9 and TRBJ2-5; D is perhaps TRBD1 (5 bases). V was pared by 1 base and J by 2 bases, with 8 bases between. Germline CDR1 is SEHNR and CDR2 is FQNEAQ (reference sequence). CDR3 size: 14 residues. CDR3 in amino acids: CASSLVDIQETQYF. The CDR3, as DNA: TGTGCCAGCAGCTTAGTGGACATTCAAGAGACCCAGTACTTC.

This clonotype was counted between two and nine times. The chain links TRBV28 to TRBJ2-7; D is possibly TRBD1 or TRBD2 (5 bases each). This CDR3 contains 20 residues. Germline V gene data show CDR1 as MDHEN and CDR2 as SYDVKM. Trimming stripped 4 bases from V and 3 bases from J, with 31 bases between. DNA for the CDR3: TGTGCCAGCAGTTCAGCCCCACAGAGGACGGGACGGAACCCTCTCTACGAGCAGTACTTC. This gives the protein CASSSAPQRTGRNPLYEQYF.